This T cell receptor (beta chain) is drawn from a study of OX40 agonist ivuxolimab in advanced cancers. Study-wide context: A mean age of around 63 years, range roughly 20 to 79, was recorded, and 70% to 85% were male.

This clone was observed once. Clones were sequenced by immunoSEQ multiplex PCR, and TCRdb holds only the in-frame ones, with some missing. The table lists 55,000 to 80,000 clones, nearly 90% of them singletons. Germline V gene data show CDR1 as SGHDN and CDR2 as FVKESK. This CDR3 region has 14 residues. V shed 4 bases and J shed 5 bases, with 12 bases lying between them. The sample was CD4+ or CD8+ T cells sorted from blood, taken in a trial of the OX40 agonist ivuxolimab. The chain recombines TRBV14 with TRBJ2-1, with D uncertain. The TCR sequence derives from an adult with an advanced solid tumor such as melanoma, head and neck, liver or kidney cancer. CDR3: CASSRVDLDNEQFF. CDR3 DNA: TGTGCCAGCAGCCGGGTTGATTTGGACAATGAGCAGTTCTTC.